This TCR beta chain was observed in a study of T cells in Graves' hyperthyroidism and ophthalmopathy. Background on the study: Staff took peripheral blood when the initial diagnosis was made, before any treatment began.

This clonotype has at least ten counts. The germline gene is not matched at one end of the junction; a read error may be the cause. The CDR3 is 15 residues long. Using RNA transcripts as the source, TCR beta CDR3 regions were amplified. First-round RT-PCR of the TCR CDR3 relied on the HTBI primer set. TCRdb re-derived calls from the multiplex PCR reads in MiXCR, one entry per CDR3 protein. The sample includes roughly 630,000 distinct CDR3 sequences, 15% to 19% of them seen just once. The J gene is TRBJ2-1, the V gene TRBV12-3 or TRBV12-4; 7 bases agree with TRBD2. The specimen was blood. The clonotype was recovered from a woman aged 25 to 39 with Graves' hyperthyroidism. Written as DNA, the CDR3 is TGTGCCAGCAGTGTAGCGGGCGGCCCGAACAATGAGCAGTTCTTC. Amino acid sequence: CASSVAGGPNNEQFF.